The entry below gives a single T cell receptor (beta chain) sequence along with its context. Its specificity is not known. Germline values: CDR1 LNHNV, CDR2 YYDKDF (reference sequence). With V trimmed by 0 bases and J by 8 bases, 6 bases remained unmatched. The CDR3 runs to 16 residues. Cells designated naive CD8 were CD45RO-negative and were positively selected for CCR7, with terminally differentiated effector memory CD45RA+ cells excluded. A deep-level run was used for the assay. Profiling relied on immunoSEQ multiplex PCR, and the TCRdb table lists in-frame clones only, not all of them. The table lists about 2 million clones, approximately 94% of them singletons. The data stem from a study of shared clonotypes between healthy human individuals. Study-wide findings and caveats: For naive CD4 cells, 4.5% to 6.5% of clonotypes were shared across a few donors. Sequencing depth was predicted to influence how clonotypes are shared among donors.

Specimen: naive CD8+ T cells sorted from blood. This sequence originates from a man aged 18 to 29 in good health. This sequence joins TRBV15 and TRBJ2-1; 11 nucleotides match TRBD2. In nucleotides, the CDR3 is TGTGCCACCAGCAGAGATTTAGCGGGAGGGTACGATGAGCAGTTCTTC. This gives the protein CATSRDLAGGYDEQFF.